The source of this T cell receptor beta chain is a study of cytomegalovirus exposure and HLA in healthy donors. In the PCR, 60 Vbeta and 13 Jbeta primers were used. This table comes from immunoSEQ multiplex PCR, and its TCRdb copy is limited to in-frame clones, with some not included. The data show about 140,000 clones, with around three fifths seen just once and less than 3% held by the top ten. Study results and limitations: Earlier analysis found most TCR beta V segments productive about 87% or about 30% of the time. Reportedly, TCR beta sequences accurately predicted HLA-A and HLA-B alleles in most subjects. Using a false discovery rate of 0.05, a later analysis showed that around 16,000 TCR beta sequences were associated with HLA alleles.

This clone was counted between two and nine times. What it recognizes is unknown. This TCR derives from a middle-aged woman in good health and CMV-seronegative. The source material was PBMCs.

CDR3 region: CASTEGGQGAFNSPLHF. As DNA, the CDR3 is TGTGCCAGCACCGAAGGGGGACAGGGGGCTTTTAATTCACCCCTCCACTTT. The chain combines TRBV28 with TRBJ1-6; the match to TRBD1 covers 12 bases. CDR3 length equals 17 residues. Germline V gene sequence: CDR1 MDHEN, CDR2 SYDVKM. With 7 bases clipped from V and 6 bases from J, the junction kept 10 bases outside the gene matches.